This T cell receptor (beta chain) was obtained from a study of OX40 agonist ivuxolimab in advanced cancers. Some background on the complete study: The costimulatory receptor OX40 (CD134) was targeted by ivuxolimab, a fully human IgG2 agonistic monoclonal antibody. Intravenous ivuxolimab was administered to patients every 2 weeks at six dose levels: 0.01, 0.1, 0.3, 1.5, 3 and 10 mg/kg. Of the approximately 54 patients in dose escalation, 19 had hepatocellular carcinoma, some 15 had melanoma, 9 had renal cell carcinoma and 9 had head and neck cancer. In the dose-escalation cohort, 65% to 90% of patients were male, and the mean age was around 60 years, with a range of 23 to 79. Prior anti-PD-1, anti-PD-L1 or anti-CTLA-4 therapy was permitted, and 40% to 50% of dose-escalation patients had received checkpoint inhibitors. Partial responses occurred in three dose-escalation patients: two with cutaneous melanoma and one with hepatocellular carcinoma. Peripheral TCRbeta sequencing was intended to test whether TCR sequence diversity was altered and clonal T-cell expansion was caused by ivuxolimab. The paper describes the monotherapy dose-escalation part (N ≈ 49 patients) of the phase I trial of ivuxolimab. Overall study outcomes, separate from this receptor: The antigen specificity of the peripheral T cells that underwent clonal expansion was not determined. After ivuxolimab, more expanded clones were found on average in CD8+ T cells than in CD4+ T cells. Low levels of normalized T-cell clonal expansion were also seen in some patients who did not respond. At doses of 0.1 to 3.0 mg/kg, clonal expansion of both CD4+ and CD8+ T cells in blood was seen between baseline and week 6. In the 0.1-3.0 mg/kg groups, partial responders had among the lowest normalized peripheral clonal expansion, particularly in CD8+ T cells.

CDR1 MNHNY and CDR2 SVGAGI were looked up in the germline V gene (reference sequence). The cysteine opens and the phenylalanine closes a CDR3 of 14 amino acids. The kept DNA is CDR3 alone, 42 bases in frame from the first base. V is trimmed back by 5 bases and J by 6 bases, and the junction contains 9 bases that no gene match accounts for. To note about this clone: Its recognized antigen is unknown. The record has no base qualities; no much larger clone is one base away.

For sequencing of the TCRbeta CDR3 region, genomic DNA was extracted from the sorted cells. The immunoSEQ Assay was used to sequence the TCRbeta CDR3 regions. Drawn from immuneACCESS, this table holds only the in-frame rearrangements with V and J called that TCRdb kept. Clones are partly lost; checked studies trace under half to an unresolved V gene and leave the rest unexplained. Within this sample are 78,000 or so clones, with 92% of them counted one time only. Roughly 9.7% of the sample rests with the top ten. Patients with a history of autoimmune disease or receiving systemic immunosuppression were excluded from the trial. Peripheral blood for TCR sequencing was collected from all dose cohorts at baseline, on cycle 4 day 1, and on cycle 7 day 1. Samples were obtained from an open-label, multicenter, first-in-human phase I dose-escalation trial of ivuxolimab. Adults with locally advanced or metastatic head and neck squamous cell, hepatocellular, melanoma or renal cell carcinoma were enrolled in the trial. CD4+ and CD8+ T cells were sorted separately from peripheral blood before TCR sequencing.

The source of this sequence is an adult with an advanced solid tumor such as melanoma, head and neck, liver or kidney cancer. The sequencing used CD4+ or CD8+ T cells sorted from blood, collected in a trial of the OX40 agonist ivuxolimab. Rearrangement joined TRBV6-6 to TRBJ2-5, with 7 central nucleotides matching TRBD2. CDR3 loop: CASSPLGAGQTQYF. The nucleotide sequence is TGTGCCAGCAGTCCCCTTGGAGCGGGGCAGACCCAGTACTTC.